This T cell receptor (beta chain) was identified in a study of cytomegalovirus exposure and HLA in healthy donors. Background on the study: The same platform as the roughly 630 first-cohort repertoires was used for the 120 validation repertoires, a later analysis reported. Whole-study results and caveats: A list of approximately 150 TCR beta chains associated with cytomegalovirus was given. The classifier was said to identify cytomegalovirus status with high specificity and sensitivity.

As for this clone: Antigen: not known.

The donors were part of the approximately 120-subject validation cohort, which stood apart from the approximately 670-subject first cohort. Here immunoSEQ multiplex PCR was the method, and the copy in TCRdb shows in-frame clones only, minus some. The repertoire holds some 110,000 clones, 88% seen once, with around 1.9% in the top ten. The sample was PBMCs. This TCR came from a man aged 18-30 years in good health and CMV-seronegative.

The CDR3 sequence: CASSEDTGNLRPQHF. In DNA, the CDR3 is TGTGCCAGCAGTGAAGATACAGGGAACCTACGGCCCCAGCATTTT. The chain employs TRBV6-1 and TRBJ1-5; a possible D gene is TRBD1 (6 bases). The CDR3 consists of 15 residues. CDR1 and CDR2 (germline): MNHNS, SASEGT. Trimming stripped 1 base from V and 9 bases from J, with 16 bases between.